Listed here are 3 T cell receptor beta chains from one sample, sequenced in a study of PD-L1 blockade in urothelial cancer. Time point denoted: peripheral blood 6 weeks after treatment start. Here immunoSEQ multiplex PCR was the method, and the copy in TCRdb shows in-frame clones only, minus some. Counted here are around 110,000 clones, 75% to 95% occurring once; the ten biggest clones make up approximately 3.5%. This sample comprised PBMCs, obtained around atezolizumab (anti-PD-L1) treatment. The receptors derive from a man between 60 and 75 years old with urothelial cancer.

The J gene is TRBJ1-1, the V gene TRBV30; TRBD1 agrees at 7 bases. The germline V gene encodes CDR1 GTSNPN and CDR2 SVGIG (reference sequence). The CDR3 extends over 14 amino acids. J lost 0 bases, V lost 1 base, and 2 bases had no gene match. CDR3 sequence reads: CAWSGDSLNTEAFF. The DNA for the CDR3 is TGTGCCTGGAGTGGGGACAGTCTGAACACTGAAGCTTTCTTT.

This chain links TRBV18 with TRBJ2-7; D may be TRBD2 (7 bases). This CDR3 is 13 amino acids long. The V end was cut by 2 bases, the J end by 13 bases, with 18 bases between. Germline CDR1 and CDR2: KGHSH and LQKENI. The chain's CDR3 is CASSPGGALEKYF. The DNA of the CDR3 is TGTGCCAGCTCACCAGGGGGGGCCTTGGAGAAATACTTC.

J is TRBJ1-5 and V is TRBV28; tentatively, D is TRBD1 (5 bases). CDR1 MDHEN and CDR2 SYDVKM come from the germline V gene. The CDR3 runs to 13 residues. V was cut by 5 bases and J by 5 bases, with 10 bases left in between. The CDR3 reads CASSPKGYQPQHF. The CDR3, as DNA: TGTGCCAGCAGTCCAAAGGGGTATCAGCCCCAGCATTTT. Full variable domain (rest looked up from reference TRBV28 and TRBJ1-5): DVKVTQSSRYLVKRTGEKVFLECVQDMDHENMFWYRQDPGLGLRLIYFSYDVKMKEKGDIPEGYSVSREKKERFSLILESASTNQTSMYLCASSPKGYQPQHFGDGTRLSIL.